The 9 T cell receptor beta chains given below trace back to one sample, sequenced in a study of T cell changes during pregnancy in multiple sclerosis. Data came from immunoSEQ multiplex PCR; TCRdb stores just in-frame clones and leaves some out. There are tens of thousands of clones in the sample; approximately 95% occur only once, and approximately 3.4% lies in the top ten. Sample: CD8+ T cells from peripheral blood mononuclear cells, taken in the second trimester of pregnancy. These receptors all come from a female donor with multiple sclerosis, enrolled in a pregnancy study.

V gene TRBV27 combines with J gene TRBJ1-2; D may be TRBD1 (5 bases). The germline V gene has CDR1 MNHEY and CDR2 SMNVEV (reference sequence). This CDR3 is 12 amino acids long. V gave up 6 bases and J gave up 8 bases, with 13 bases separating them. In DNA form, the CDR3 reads TGTGCCAGCAGATCAGGGAAGGGAGGCTACACCTTC. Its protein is CASRSGKGGYTF.

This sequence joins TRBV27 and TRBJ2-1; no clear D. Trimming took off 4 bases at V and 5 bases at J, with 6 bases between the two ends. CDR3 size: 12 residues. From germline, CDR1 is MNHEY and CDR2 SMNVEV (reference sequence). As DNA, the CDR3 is TGTGCCAGCAGTTCAACAGACAATGAGCAGTTCTTC. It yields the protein CASSSTDNEQFF.

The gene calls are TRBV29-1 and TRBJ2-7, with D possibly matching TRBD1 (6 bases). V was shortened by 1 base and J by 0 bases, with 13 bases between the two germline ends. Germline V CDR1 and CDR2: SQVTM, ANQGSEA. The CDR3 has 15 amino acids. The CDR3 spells CSVEVDRPSSYEQYF. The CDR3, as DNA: TGCAGCGTTGAAGTCGACAGGCCTAGCTCCTACGAGCAGTACTTC.

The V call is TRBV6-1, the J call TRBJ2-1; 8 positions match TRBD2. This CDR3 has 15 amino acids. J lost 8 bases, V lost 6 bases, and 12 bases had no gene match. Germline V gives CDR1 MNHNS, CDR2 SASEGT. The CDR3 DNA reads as TGTGCCAGCAGAGAAAGCGGGAGTCAGTGGCATGAGCAGTTCTTC. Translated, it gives CASRESGSQWHEQFF.

CDR3: CASSEGQGRYEQYF. In DNA, the CDR3 is TGTGCCAGCAGTGAAGGACAGGGACGGTACGAGCAGTACTTC. This chain connects TRBV6-1 to TRBJ2-7; TRBD1 agrees at 7 bases. Germline V lookup: CDR1 MNHNS, CDR2 SASEGT. The CDR3 is 14 residues long. The V and J ends lost 1 base and 4 bases, in that order; junction bases with no gene match: 4.

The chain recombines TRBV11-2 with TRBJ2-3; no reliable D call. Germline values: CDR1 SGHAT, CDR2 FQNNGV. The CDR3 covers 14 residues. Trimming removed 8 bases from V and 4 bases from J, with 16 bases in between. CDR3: CASAVAAFADTQYF. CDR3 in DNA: TGTGCCAGCGCAGTCGCCGCATTTGCAGATACGCAGTATTTT.

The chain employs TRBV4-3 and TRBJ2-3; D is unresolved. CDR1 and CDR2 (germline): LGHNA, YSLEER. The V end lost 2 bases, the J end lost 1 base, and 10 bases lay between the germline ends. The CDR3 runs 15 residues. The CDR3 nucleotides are TGCGCCAGCAGCCAACAGACTCGTGGCACAGATACGCAGTATTTT. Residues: CASSQQTRGTDTQYF.

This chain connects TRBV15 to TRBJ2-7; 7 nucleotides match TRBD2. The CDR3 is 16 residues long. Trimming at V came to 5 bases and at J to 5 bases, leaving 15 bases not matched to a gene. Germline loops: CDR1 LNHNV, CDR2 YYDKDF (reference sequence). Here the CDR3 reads CATSGGGSGLIDEQYF. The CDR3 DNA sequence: TGTGCCACCAGCGGCGGGGGAAGCGGGCTTATTGACGAGCAGTACTTC.

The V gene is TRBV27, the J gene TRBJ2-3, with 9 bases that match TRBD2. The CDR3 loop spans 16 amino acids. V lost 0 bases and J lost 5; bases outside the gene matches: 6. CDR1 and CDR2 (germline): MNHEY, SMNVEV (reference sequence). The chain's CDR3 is CASSLSRGRARDTQYF. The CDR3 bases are TGTGCCAGCAGTTTATCTCGCGGGAGGGCTAGAGATACGCAGTATTTT.